Each of the 15 T cell receptor beta chains below was sequenced from the same sample in a study of blood T cell repertoires in COVID-19. Generated by immunoSEQ multiplex PCR, the TCRdb table keeps only in-frame clones and is missing some. The sample holds 200,000 or so clones; roughly 80% are singletons and the top ten take 4.5% to 6.5%. The material sequenced was peripheral blood. The receptors derive from a woman aged 25 to 45 with acute or convalescent COVID-19.

The chain is built from TRBV11-2 and TRBJ2-7; 7 bases line up with TRBD1. Unmatched junction bases numbered 3, after V lost 5 bases and J lost 2 bases. This CDR3 contains 13 residues. CDR1 and CDR2 (germline): SGHAT, FQNNGV. The CDR3 region has the DNA TGTGCCAGCAGCCGCGGACAGGCCTACGAGCAGTACTTC. Amino acid sequence: CASSRGQAYEQYF.

The genes are TRBV9 and TRBJ1-1, with TRBD1 identical over 8 bases. CDR3 length equals 16 residues. In germline, CDR1 is SGDLS, CDR2 YYNGEE. Trimming cost V 3 bases and J 3 bases; bases outside gene matches: 10. The CDR3 spells CASSGSRNRGDTEAFF. CDR3 nucleotides: TGTGCCAGCAGCGGATCCCGAAACAGGGGGGACACTGAAGCTTTCTTT. Based on the CDR3 plus reference TRBV9 and TRBJ1-1, the full variable domain is DSGVTQTPKHLITATGQRVTLRCSPRSGDLSVYWYQQSLDQGLQFLIQYYNGEERAKGNILERFSAQQFPDLHSELNLSSLELGDSALYFCASSGSRNRGDTEAFFGQGTRLTVV.

This chain uses TRBV2 with TRBJ2-1; a possible D gene is TRBD2 (6 bases). Trimming took 6 bases from V and 12 from J, leaving 15 bases between them. CDR1 SNHLY and CDR2 FYNNEI come from the germline V gene. The CDR3 totals 12 residues. The CDR3 DNA sequence: TGTGCCAGCAGCGGTCCCCGGGGAGGGCAGTTCTTC. Encoded protein: CASSGPRGGQFF.

This sequence joins TRBV28 and TRBJ1-2; 7 positions match TRBD1. CDR1 and CDR2 (germline): MDHEN, SYDVKM. The CDR3 totals 14 residues. The trim removed 3 bases at V and 2 bases at J, leaving 3 bases unmatched. CDR3 nucleotides: TGTGCCAGCAGTTTCCCGGGACAGAACTATGGCTACACCTTC. It encodes CASSFPGQNYGYTF.

This clone has only a few counts. The chain has TRBV11-2 and TRBJ2-1; 8 nucleotides align to TRBD2. V shed 2 bases and J 3 bases; nucleotides not matched to a gene: 3. Per the germline V gene, CDR1 is SGHAT and CDR2 is FQNNGV. The CDR3 has 15 amino acids. The CDR3 DNA sequence: TGTGCCAGCAGCTTAATAGCGGGATTCTACAATGAGCAGTTCTTC. It specifies CASSLIAGFYNEQFF.

The V gene is TRBV27, the J gene TRBJ2-7; 10 bases align to TRBD2. V lost 4 bases, J lost 6 bases, and 9 bases stayed unmatched. This CDR3 is built from 15 residues. Germline loops: CDR1 MNHEY, CDR2 SMNVEV (reference sequence). In nucleotides, the CDR3 is TGTGCCAGCAGTTATTTAGCGGGAGGATCATTCGAGCAGTACTTC. Its translation: CASSYLAGGSFEQYF.

The chain joins TRBV5-4 to TRBJ2-1; perhaps TRBD2 as D (6 bases). The CDR3 loop spans 13 amino acids. Per the germline V gene, CDR1 is SGHNT and CDR2 is YYREEE (reference sequence). V was pared by 10 bases and J by 7 bases, with 18 bases between. The CDR3 reads CACRDFTLNEQFF. The CDR3 coding sequence is TGTGCCTGCCGGGACTTTACTTTGAATGAGCAGTTCTTC.

As to this clone: A much larger clone lies a single base off, so this may be a read error. Other nucleotide sequences in the sample specify the same CDR3. The chain recombines TRBV5-1 with TRBJ2-5, with 8 bases matching TRBD2. This CDR3 contains 14 residues. CDR1 is SGHRS and CDR2 is YFSETQ in the germline V gene. The V segment lost 0 bases and the J segment 5 bases; nucleotides outside the gene matches: 3. This CDR3 is CASSLGLARETQYF. The CDR3 DNA is TGCGCCAGCAGCTTGGGACTAGCGAGGGAGACCCAGTACTTC.

This rearrangement joins TRBV6-1 to TRBJ1-2; 7 nucleotides align to TRBD1. The CDR3 length is 15 residues. The ends lost 6 bases at V and 3 bases at J; junction bases unmatched: 10. CDR1 is MNHNS, CDR2 SASEGT, per germline. The CDR3 loop is CASRVGQDWDYGYTF. In nucleotides, the CDR3 is TGTGCCAGCAGGGTCGGACAGGATTGGGACTATGGCTACACCTTC.

This clone occurred a few times. The gene calls are TRBV4-2 and TRBJ1-1; D might be TRBD1 (6 bases). CDR1 and CDR2 from the germline V gene are LGHNA and YNFKEQ. The CDR3 is 14 residues long. With 2 bases removed from V and 0 bases from J, the gap between germline ends came to 7 bases. The CDR3 DNA sequence: TGTGCCAGCAGCCAAAACAGGGTGAACACTGAAGCTTTCTTT. Its translation is CASSQNRVNTEAFF.

V and J are TRBV7-2 and TRBJ1-4, with TRBD1 as a possible D gene (6 bases). Germline CDR1 reads SGHTA; CDR2 reads FQGNSA. The CDR3 loop spans 15 amino acids. V lost 5 bases, J lost 8 bases, and 18 bases lay in between. This CDR3 reads CASSPAITGYEKLFF. CDR3 nucleotide sequence: TGTGCCAGCAGCCCCGCGATTACAGGGTACGAAAAACTGTTTTTT.

This clone has just one count. The CDR3 DNA sequence: TGTGCCAGCAGAAGGGGTAGCGGGAGGGGTAACGAGCAGTACTTC. Translation gives CASRRGSGRGNEQYF. This chain uses TRBV27 with TRBJ2-7; TRBD2 agrees at 11 bases. The V and J ends lost 6 bases and 5 bases, in that order; junction bases with no gene match: 9. Looked up from germline, CDR1 is MNHEY and CDR2 is SMNVEV (reference sequence). The CDR3 runs 15 residues.

This chain uses TRBV10-1 with TRBJ2-1; D is possibly TRBD2 (5 bases). V lost 3 bases, J lost 7 bases, and 16 bases lay in between. This CDR3 comprises 15 residues. CDR1 WNHNN and CDR2 SYGVQD come from the germline V gene (reference sequence). The CDR3 here is CASSEIREPSNEQFF. DNA of the CDR3: TGCGCCAGCAGTGAAATTCGGGAACCTAGTAATGAGCAGTTCTTC.

This sequence joins TRBV2 and TRBJ1-6, with 10 bases identical to TRBD1. Losses at the gene ends were 9 bases for V and 8 bases for J; bases not matched to a gene: 4. Germline V gene sequence: CDR1 SNHLY, CDR2 FYNNEI. The CDR3 runs to 13 residues. CDR3 DNA: TGTGCCAGTGACAGGGGGCGGGATTCACCCCTCCACTTT. Translated, it gives CASDRGRDSPLHF.

This sequence joins TRBV6-2 or TRBV6-3 and TRBJ1-3; D is unresolved. Trimming stripped 4 bases from V and 4 bases from J, with 17 bases between. The CDR3 is 16 residues long. Germline CDR1 MNHEY, CDR2 SVGEGT. CDR3 in amino acids: CASSSAGRGSGNTIYF. For the CDR3, the DNA is TGTGCCAGCAGTTCCGCCGGGCGCGGGTCCGGAAACACCATATATTTT.